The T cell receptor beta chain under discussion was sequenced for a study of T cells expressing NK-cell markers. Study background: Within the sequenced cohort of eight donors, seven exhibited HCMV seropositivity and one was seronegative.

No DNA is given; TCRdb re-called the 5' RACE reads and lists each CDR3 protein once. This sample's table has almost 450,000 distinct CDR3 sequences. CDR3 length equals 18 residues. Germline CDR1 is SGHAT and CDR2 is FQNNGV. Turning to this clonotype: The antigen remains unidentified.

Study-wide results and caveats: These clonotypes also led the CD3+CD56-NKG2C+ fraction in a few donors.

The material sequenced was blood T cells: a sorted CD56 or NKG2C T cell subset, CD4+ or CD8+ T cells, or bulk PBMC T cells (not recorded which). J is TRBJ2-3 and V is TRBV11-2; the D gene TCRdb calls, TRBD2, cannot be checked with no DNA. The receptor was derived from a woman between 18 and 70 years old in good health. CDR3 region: CASSGGVAGFGSTDTQYF. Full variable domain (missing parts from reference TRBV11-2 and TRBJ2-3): EAGVAQSPRYKIIEKRQSVAFWCNPISGHATLYWYQQILGQGPKLLIQFQNNGVVDDSQLPKDRFSAERLKGVDSTLKIQPAKLEDSAVYLCASSGGVAGFGSTDTQYFGPGTRLTVL.